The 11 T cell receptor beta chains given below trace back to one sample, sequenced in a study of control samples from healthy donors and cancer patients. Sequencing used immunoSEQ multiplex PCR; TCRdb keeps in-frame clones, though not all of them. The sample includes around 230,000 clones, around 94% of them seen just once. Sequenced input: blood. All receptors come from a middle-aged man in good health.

CDR3 loop: CASSQDGRLNQPQHF. CDR3 in DNA: TGTGCCAGCAGCCAAGATGGCAGATTAAATCAGCCCCAGCATTTT. This rearrangement joins TRBV3-1 (or the pseudogene TRBV3-2) to TRBJ1-5; D is undetermined. The germline CDR1 and CDR2 sequences are LGHDT and YNNKEL (reference sequence). Between the trimmed V and J ends, which lost 0 bases and 4 bases, there was a span of 10 bases. CDR3 size: 15 residues.

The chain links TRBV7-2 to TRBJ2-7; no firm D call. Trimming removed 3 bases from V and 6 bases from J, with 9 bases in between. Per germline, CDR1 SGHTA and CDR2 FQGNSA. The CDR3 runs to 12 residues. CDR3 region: CASSFGVGEQYF. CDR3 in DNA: TGTGCCAGCAGCTTCGGAGTCGGCGAGCAGTACTTC.

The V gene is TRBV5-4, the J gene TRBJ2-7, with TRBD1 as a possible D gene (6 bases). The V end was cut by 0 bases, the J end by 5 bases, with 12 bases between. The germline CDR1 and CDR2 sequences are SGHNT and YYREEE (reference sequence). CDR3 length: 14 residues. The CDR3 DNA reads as TGTGCCAGCAGCTTGGACAGGGTAGACGACGAGCAGTACTTC. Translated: CASSLDRVDDEQYF.

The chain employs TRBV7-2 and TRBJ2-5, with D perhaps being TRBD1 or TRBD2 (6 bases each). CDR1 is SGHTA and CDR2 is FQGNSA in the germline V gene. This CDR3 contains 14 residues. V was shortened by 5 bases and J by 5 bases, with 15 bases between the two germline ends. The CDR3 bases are TGTGCCAGCAGCCCCAGAGGGGGGAAGGAGACCCAGTACTTC. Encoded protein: CASSPRGGKETQYF.

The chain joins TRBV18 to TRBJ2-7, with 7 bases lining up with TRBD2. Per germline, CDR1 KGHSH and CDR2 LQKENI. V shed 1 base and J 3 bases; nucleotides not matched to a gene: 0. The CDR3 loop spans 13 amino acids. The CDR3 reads CASSPQRGYEQYF. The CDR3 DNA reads TGTGCCAGCTCACCACAGCGGGGCTACGAGCAGTACTTC.

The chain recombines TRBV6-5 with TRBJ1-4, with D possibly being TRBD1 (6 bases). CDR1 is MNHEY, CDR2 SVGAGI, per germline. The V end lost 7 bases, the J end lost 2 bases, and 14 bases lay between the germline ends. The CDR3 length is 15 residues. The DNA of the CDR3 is TGTGCCAGCAACAAAAACACAGGGACTAATGAAAAACTGTTTTTT. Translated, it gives CASNKNTGTNEKLFF.

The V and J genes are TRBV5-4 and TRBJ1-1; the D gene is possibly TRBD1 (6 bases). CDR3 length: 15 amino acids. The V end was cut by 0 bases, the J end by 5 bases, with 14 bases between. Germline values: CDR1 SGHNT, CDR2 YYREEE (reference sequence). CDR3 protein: CASSLGSGGGTEAFF. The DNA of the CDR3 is TGTGCCAGCAGCTTGGGATCCGGGGGCGGAACTGAAGCTTTCTTT.

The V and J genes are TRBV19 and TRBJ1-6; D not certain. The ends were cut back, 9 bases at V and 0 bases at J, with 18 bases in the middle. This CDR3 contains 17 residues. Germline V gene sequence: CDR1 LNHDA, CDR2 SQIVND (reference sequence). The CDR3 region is CASSRGSLSSYNSPLHF. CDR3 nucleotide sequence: TGTGCCAGCTCCCGAGGAAGTCTTAGCTCCTATAATTCACCCCTCCACTTT.

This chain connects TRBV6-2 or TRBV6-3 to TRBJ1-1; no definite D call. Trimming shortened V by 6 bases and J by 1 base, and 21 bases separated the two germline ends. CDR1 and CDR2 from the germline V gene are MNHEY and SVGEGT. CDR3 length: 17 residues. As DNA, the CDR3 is TGTGCCAGCAGCCCTGGTCGGACGGGGAGGCAGAACACTGAAGCTTTCTTT. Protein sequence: CASSPGRTGRQNTEAFF.

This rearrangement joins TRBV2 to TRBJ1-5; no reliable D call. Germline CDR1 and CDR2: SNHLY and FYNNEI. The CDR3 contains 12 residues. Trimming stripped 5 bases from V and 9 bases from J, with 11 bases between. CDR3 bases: TGTGCCAGCAGTAGGATCGACGGGCCCCAGCATTTT. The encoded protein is CASSRIDGPQHF.

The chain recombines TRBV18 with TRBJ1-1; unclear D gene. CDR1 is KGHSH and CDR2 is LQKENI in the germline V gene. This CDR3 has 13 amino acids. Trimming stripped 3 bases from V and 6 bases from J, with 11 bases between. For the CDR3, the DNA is TGTGCCAGCTCACCTACCTCCTACGCTGAAGCTTTCTTT. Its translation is CASSPTSYAEAFF.